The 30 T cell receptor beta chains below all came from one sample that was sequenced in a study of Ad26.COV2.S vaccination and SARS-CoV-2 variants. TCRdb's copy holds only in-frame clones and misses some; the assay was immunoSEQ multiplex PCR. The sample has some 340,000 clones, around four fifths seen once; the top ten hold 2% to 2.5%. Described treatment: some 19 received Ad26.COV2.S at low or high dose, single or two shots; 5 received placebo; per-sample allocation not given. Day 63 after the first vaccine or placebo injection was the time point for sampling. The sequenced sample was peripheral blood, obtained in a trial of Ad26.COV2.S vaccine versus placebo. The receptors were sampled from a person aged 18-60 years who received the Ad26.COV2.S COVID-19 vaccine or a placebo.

The CDR3: CASRKEGRGGEKLFF. The CDR3 DNA follows: TGTGCCAGCAGAAAGGAAGGGCGGGGAGGTGAAAAACTGTTTTTT. The V gene is TRBV4-2, the J gene TRBJ1-4; D is undetermined. CDR1 is LGHNA, CDR2 YNFKEQ, per germline. Trimming left V 6 bases short and J 7 bases short, with 18 bases between. CDR3 length: 15 residues.

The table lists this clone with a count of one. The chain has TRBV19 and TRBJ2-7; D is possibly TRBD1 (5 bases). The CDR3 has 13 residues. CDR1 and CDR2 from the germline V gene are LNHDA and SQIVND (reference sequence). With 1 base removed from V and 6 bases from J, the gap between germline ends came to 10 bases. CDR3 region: CASSIGLGLEQYF. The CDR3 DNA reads TGTGCCAGTAGTATAGGTCTGGGGCTCGAGCAGTACTTC.

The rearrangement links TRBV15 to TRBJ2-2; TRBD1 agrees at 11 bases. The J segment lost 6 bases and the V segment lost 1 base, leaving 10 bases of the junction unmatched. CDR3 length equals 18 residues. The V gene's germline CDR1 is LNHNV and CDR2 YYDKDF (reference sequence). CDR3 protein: CATSRGQHSGQGAGELFF. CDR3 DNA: TGTGCCACCAGCAGAGGCCAACACTCGGGACAGGGGGCCGGGGAGCTGTTTTTT.

The CDR3 protein is CAITKGYGYTF. Written as DNA, the CDR3 is TGTGCCATCACCAAGGGGTACGGCTACACCTTC. This rearrangement joins TRBV2 to TRBJ1-2; perhaps TRBD1 as D (5 bases). CDR1 is SNHLY, CDR2 FYNNEI, per germline. V was clipped by 10 bases and J by 8 bases, with 14 bases between them. The CDR3 has 11 residues.

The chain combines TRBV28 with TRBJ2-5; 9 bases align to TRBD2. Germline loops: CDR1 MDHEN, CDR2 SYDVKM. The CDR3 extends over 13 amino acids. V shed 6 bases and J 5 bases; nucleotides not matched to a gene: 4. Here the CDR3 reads CASRAGGLETQYF. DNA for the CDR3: TGTGCCAGCAGAGCGGGGGGATTGGAGACCCAGTACTTC.

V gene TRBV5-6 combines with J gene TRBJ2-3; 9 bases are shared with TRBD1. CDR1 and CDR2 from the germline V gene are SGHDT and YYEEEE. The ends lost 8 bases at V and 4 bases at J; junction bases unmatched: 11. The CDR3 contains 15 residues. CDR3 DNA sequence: TGTGCCAGTCAAGACGGGACAGGGTACCCAGATACGCAGTATTTT. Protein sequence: CASQDGTGYPDTQYF.

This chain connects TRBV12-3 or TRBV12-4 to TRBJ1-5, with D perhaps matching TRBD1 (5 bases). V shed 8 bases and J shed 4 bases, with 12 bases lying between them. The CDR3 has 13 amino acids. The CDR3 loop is CASGDLRNQPQHF. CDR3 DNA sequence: TGTGCCAGCGGGGACCTGAGAAATCAGCCCCAGCATTTT.

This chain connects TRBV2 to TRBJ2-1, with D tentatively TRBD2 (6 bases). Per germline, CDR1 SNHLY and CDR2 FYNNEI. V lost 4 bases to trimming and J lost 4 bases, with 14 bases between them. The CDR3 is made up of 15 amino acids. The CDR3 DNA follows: TGTGCCAGCAGTGGTGGAGGGAAAGGGTACAATGAGCAGTTCTTC. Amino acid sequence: CASSGGGKGYNEQFF.

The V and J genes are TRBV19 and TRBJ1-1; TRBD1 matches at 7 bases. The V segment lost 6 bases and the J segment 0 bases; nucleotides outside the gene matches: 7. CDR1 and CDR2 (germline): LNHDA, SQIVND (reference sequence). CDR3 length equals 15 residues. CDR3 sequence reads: CASSRAGTVNTEAFF. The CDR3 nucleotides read TGTGCCAGTAGCCGCGCCGGGACAGTGAACACTGAAGCTTTCTTT. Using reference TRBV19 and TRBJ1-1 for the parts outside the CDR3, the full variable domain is DGGITQSPKYLFRKEGQNVTLSCEQNLNHDAMYWYRQDPGQGLRLIYYSQIVNDFQKGDIAEGYSVSREKKESFPLTVTSAQKNPTAFYLCASSRAGTVNTEAFFGQGTRLTVV.

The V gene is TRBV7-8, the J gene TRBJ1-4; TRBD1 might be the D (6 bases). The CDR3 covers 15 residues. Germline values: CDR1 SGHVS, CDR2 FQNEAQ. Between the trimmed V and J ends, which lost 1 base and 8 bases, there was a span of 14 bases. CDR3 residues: CASSLVAGEGEKLFF. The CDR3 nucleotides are TGTGCCAGCAGCTTAGTGGCAGGGGAGGGGGAAAAACTGTTTTTT.

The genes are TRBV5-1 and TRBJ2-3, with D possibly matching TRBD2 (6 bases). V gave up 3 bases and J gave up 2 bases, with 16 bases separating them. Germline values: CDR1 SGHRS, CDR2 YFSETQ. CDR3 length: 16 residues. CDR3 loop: CASSSSLGGNTDTQYF. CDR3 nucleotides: TGCGCCAGCAGCTCATCCCTCGGCGGGAACACAGATACGCAGTATTTT.

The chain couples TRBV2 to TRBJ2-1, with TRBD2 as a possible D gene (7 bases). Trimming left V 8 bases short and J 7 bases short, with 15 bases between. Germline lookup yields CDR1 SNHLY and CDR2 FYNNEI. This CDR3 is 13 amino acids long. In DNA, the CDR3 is TGTGCCAGCGGGGGGGGCCCGTGGAATGAGCAGTTCTTC. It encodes CASGGGPWNEQFF.

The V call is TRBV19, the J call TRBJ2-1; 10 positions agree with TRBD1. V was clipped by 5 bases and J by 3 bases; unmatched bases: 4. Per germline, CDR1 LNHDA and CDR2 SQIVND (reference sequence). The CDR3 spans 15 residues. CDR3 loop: CASSQGTGDYNEQFF. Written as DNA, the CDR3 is TGTGCCAGTAGTCAGGGGACAGGGGACTACAATGAGCAGTTCTTC.

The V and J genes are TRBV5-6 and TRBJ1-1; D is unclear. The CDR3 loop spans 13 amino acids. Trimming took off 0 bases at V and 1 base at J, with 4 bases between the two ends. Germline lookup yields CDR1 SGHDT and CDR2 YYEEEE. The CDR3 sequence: CASSLEWNTEAFF. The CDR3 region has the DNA TGTGCCAGCAGCTTGGAGTGGAACACTGAAGCTTTCTTT.

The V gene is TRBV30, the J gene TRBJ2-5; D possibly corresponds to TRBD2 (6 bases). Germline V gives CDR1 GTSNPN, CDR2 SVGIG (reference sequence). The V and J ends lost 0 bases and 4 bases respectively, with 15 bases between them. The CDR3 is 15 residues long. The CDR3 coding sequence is TGTGCCTGGAGTGTATTGGGGGGTCCCGGAGAGACCCAGTACTTC. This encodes CAWSVLGGPGETQYF.

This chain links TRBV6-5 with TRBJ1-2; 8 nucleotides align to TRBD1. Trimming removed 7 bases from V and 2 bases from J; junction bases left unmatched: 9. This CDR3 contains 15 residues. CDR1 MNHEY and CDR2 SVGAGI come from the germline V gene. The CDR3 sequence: CASIPGGGRNYGYTF. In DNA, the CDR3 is TGTGCCAGCATCCCAGGGGGCGGACGAAACTATGGCTACACCTTC.

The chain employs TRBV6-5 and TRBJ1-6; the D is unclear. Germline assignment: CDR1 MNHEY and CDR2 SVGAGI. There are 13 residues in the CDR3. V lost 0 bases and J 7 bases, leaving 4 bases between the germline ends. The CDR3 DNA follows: TGTGCCAGCAGTTACTCCGGCAATTCACCCCTCCACTTT. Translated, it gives CASSYSGNSPLHF.

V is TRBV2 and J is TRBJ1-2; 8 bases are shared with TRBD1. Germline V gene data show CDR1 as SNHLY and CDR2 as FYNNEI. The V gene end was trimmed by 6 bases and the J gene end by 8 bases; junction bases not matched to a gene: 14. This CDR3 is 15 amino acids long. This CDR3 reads CASRLGSDRGGGYTF. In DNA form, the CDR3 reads TGTGCCAGCAGGCTCGGCTCAGACAGGGGCGGAGGCTACACCTTC.

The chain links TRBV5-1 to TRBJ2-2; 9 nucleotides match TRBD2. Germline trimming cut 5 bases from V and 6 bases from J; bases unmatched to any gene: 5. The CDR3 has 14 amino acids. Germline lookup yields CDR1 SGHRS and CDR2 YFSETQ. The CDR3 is CASRNGLAPGELFF. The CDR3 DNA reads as TGCGCCAGCAGGAACGGACTAGCGCCCGGGGAGCTGTTTTTT.

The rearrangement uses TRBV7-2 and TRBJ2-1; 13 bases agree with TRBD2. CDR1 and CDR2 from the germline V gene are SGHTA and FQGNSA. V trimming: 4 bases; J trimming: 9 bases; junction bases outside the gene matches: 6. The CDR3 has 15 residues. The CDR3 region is CASSSGLAGQSEQFF. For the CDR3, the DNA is TGTGCCAGCAGCTCGGGACTAGCGGGGCAGAGTGAGCAGTTCTTC.

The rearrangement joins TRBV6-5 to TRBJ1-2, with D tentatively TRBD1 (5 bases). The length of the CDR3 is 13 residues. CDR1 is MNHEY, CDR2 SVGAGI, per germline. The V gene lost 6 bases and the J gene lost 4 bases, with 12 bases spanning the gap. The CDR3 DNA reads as TGTGCCAGCAGGTCTCAAGGGACCTATGGCTACACCTTC. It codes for CASRSQGTYGYTF.

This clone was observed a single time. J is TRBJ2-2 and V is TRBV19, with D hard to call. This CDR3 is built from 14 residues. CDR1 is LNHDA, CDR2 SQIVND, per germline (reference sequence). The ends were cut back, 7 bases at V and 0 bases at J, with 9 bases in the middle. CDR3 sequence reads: CASTDPPNTGELFF. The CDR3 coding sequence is TGTGCCAGTACGGATCCCCCGAACACCGGGGAGCTGTTTTTT.

The CDR3 loop reads CASTLGPPSDEQYF. The CDR3 nucleotides are TGTGCCAGCACCCTGGGACCGCCGTCCGACGAGCAGTACTTC. The V and J genes are TRBV6-5 and TRBJ2-7; D is perhaps TRBD1 or TRBD2 (5 bases each). Germline CDR1 reads MNHEY; CDR2 reads SVGAGI. Trimming stripped 7 bases from V and 5 bases from J, with 18 bases between. The length of the CDR3 is 14 residues.

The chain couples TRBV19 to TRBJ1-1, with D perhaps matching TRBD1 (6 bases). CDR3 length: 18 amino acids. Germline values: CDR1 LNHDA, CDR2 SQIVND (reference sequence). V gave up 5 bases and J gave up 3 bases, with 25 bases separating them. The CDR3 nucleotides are TGTGCCAGTAGTTCCTGGGACACTGTCTCCCCGCGGGACACTGAAGCTTTCTTT. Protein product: CASSSWDTVSPRDTEAFF.

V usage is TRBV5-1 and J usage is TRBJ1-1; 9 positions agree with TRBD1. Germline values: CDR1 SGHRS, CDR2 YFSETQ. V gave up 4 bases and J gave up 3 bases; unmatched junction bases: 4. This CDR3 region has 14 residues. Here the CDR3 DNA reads TGCGCCAGCAGCCACAGGGGGCTGGACACTGAAGCTTTCTTT. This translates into CASSHRGLDTEAFF. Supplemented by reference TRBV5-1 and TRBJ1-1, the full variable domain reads KAGVTQTPRYLIKTRGQQVTLSCSPISGHRSVSWYQQTPGQGLQFLFEYFSETQRNKGNFPGRFSGRQFSNSRSEMNVSTLELGDSALYLCASSHRGLDTEAFFGQGTRLTVV.

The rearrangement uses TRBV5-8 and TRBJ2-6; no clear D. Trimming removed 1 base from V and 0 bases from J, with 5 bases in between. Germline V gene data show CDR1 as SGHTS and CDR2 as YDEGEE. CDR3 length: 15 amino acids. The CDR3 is CASSLYGSGANVLTF. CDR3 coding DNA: TGTGCCAGCAGCTTGTATGGCTCTGGGGCCAACGTCCTGACTTTC.

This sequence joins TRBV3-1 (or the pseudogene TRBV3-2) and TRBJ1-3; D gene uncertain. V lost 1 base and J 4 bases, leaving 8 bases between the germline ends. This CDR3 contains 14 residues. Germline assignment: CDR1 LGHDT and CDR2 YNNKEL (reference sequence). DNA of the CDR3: TGTGCCAGCAGCCAAGTGGGTTCAGGAAACACCATATATTTT. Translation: CASSQVGSGNTIYF.

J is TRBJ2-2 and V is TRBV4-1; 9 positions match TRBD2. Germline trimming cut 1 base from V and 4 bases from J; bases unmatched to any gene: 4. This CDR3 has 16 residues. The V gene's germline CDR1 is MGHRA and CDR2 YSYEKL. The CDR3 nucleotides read TGCGCCAGCAGCCAAGGACTAGCGGCTGGCACCGGGGAGCTGTTTTTT. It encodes CASSQGLAAGTGELFF.

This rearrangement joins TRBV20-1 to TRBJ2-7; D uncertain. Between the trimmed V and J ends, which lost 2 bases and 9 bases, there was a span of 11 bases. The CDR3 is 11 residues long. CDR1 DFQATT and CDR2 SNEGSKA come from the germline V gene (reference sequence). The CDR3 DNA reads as TGCAGTGCTAGACCCCTCCCCGGGCAGTACTTC. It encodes CSARPLPGQYF.

The CDR3 nucleotides read TGTGCCAGCAGTTTAGGTGGAGTCGGCCGAAAACTGTTTTTT. It is translated as CASSLGGVGRKLFF. The chain joins TRBV28 to TRBJ1-4, with D uncertain. Per the germline V gene, CDR1 is MDHEN and CDR2 is SYDVKM. The CDR3 consists of 14 residues. Trimming shortened V by 2 bases and J by 10 bases, and 14 bases separated the two germline ends. Looking up the rest from reference TRBV28 and TRBJ1-4 gives the full variable domain: DVKVTQSSRYLVKRTGEKVFLECVQDMDHENMFWYRQDPGLGLRLIYFSYDVKMKEKGDIPEGYSVSREKKERFSLILESASTNQTSMYLCASSLGGVGRKLFFGSGTQLSVL.